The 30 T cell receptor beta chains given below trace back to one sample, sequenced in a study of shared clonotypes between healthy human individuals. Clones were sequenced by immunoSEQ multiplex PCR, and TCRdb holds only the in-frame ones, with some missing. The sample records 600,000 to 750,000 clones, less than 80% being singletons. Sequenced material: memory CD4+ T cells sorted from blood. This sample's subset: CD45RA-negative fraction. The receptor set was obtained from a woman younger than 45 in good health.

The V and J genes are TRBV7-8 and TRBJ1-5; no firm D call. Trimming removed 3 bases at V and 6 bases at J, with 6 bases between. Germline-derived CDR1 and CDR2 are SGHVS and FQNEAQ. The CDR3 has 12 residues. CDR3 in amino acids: CASSLISQPQHF. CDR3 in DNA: TGTGCCAGCAGCTTGATAAGTCAGCCCCAGCATTTT.

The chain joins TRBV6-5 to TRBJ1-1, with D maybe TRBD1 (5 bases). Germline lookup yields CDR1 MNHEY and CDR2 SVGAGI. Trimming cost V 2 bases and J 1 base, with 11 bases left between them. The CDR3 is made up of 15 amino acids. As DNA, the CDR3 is TGTGCCAGCAGTTACCAGGGAGTTACGAACACTGAAGCTTTCTTT. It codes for CASSYQGVTNTEAFF.

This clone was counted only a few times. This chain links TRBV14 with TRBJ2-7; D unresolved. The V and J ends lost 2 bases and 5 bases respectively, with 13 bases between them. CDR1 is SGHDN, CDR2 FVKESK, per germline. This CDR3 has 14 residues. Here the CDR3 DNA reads TGTGCCAGCAGCCAACGGACCCAAGGCAACGAGCAGTACTTC. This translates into CASSQRTQGNEQYF.

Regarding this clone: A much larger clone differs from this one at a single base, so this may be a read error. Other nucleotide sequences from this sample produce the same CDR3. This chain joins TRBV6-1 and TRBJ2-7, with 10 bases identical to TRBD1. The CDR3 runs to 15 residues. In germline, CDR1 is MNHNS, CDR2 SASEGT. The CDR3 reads CASTQRGTGAYEQYF. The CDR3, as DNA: TGCGCCAGCACCCAAAGGGGGACAGGGGCCTACGAGCAGTACTTC.

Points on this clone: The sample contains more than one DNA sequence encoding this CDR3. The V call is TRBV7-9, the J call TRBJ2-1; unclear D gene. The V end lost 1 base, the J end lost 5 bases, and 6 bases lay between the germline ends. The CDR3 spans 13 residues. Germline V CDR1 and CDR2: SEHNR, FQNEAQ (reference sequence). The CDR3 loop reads CASSLGPDNEQFF. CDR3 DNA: TGTGCCAGCAGCTTAGGTCCCGACAATGAGCAGTTCTTC.

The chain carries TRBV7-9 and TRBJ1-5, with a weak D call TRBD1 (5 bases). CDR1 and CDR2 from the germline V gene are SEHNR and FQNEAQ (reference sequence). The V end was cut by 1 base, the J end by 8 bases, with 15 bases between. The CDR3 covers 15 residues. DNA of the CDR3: TGTGCCAGCAGCTTAGGGACAACAATTTTGGAGCCCCAGCATTTT. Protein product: CASSLGTTILEPQHF.

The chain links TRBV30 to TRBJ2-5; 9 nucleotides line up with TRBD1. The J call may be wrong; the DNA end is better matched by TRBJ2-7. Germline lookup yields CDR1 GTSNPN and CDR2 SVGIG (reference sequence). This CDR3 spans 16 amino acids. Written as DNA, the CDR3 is TGTGCCTGGAGTGTACGAAAGGGACAGGGAGTCTACGAGCAGTACTTC. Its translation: CAWSVRKGQGVYEQYF.

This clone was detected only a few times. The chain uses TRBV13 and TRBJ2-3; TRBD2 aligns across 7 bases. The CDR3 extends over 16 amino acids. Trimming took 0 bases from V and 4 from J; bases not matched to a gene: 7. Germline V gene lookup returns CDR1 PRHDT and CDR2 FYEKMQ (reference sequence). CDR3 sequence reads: CASSLGVREGADTQYF. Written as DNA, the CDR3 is TGTGCCAGCAGCTTAGGCGTCAGGGAGGGCGCAGATACGCAGTATTTT.

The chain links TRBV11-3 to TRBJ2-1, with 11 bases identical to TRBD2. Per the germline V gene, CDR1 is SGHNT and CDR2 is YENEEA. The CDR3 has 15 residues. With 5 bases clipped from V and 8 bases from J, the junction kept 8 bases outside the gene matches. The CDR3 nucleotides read TGTGCCAGCAGCCAAGGGACTAGCGGACAGTATGAGCAGTTCTTC. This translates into CASSQGTSGQYEQFF.

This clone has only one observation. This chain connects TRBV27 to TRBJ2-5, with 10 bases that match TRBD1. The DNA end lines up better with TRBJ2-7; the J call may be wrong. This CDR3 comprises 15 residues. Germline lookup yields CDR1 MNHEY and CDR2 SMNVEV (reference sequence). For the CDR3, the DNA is TGTGCCAGCAGTCCGGGACAGGGGCTGACCTACGAGCAGTACTTC. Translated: CASSPGQGLTYEQYF.

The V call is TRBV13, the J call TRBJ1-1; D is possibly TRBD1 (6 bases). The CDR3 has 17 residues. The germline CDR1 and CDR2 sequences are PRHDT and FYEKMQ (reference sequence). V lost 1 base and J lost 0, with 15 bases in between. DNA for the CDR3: TGTGCCAGCAGCTTAGAAGGGGCAGGGGATTTGAACACTGAAGCTTTCTTT. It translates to CASSLEGAGDLNTEAFF.

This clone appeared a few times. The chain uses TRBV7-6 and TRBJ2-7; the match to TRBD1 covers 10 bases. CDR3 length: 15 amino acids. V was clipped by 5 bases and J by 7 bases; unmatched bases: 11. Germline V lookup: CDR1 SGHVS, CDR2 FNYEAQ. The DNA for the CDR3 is TGTGCCAGCAGCGCCGGACAGGGGGGTCCGGGGGAGCAGTACTTC. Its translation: CASSAGQGGPGEQYF.

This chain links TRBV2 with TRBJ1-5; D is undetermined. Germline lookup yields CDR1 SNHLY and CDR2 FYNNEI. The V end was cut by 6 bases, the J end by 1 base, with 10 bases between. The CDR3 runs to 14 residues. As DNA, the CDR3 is TGTGCCAGCAGGTGGGGAGGGAGCAATCAGCCCCAGCATTTT. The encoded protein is CASRWGGSNQPQHF.

The CDR3 sequence is CASSAASNQPQHF. The CDR3 DNA follows: TGTGCCAGCAGTGCGGCTAGCAATCAGCCCCAGCATTTT. The rearrangement joins TRBV6-6 to TRBJ1-5, with unresolved D. The CDR3 is 13 amino acids. Germline CDR1 and CDR2: MNHNY and SVGAGI (reference sequence). The germline V and J ends were trimmed by 5 bases and 0 bases, with 5 bases remaining between them.

In nucleotides, the CDR3 is TGTGCCAGTAGTATCCTCTCGAGGAATGAGCAGTTCTTC. It translates to CASSILSRNEQFF. The chain recombines TRBV19 with TRBJ2-1; D is uncertain. Trimming shortened V by 3 bases and J by 7 bases, and 10 bases separated the two germline ends. The CDR3 runs to 13 residues. The germline V gene encodes CDR1 LNHDA and CDR2 SQIVND (reference sequence).

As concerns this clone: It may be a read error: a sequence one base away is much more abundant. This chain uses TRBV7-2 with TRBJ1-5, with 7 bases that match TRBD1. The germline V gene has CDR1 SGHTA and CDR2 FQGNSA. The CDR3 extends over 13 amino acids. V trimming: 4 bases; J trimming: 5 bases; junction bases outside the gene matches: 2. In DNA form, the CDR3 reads TGTGCCAGCAGCTCGGACAGGTATCAGCCCCAGCATTTT. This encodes CASSSDRYQPQHF.

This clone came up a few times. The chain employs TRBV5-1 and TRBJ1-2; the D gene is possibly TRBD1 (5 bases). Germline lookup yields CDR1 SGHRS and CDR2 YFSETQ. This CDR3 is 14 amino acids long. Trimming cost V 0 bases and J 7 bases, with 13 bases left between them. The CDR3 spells CASSLEAGRSGYTF. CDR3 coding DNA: TGCGCCAGCAGCTTGGAGGCAGGGAGGTCTGGCTACACCTTC.

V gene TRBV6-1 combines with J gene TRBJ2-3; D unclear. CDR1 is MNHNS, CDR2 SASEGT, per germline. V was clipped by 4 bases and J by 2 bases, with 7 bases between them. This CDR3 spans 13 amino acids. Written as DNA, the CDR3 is TGTGCCAGCAGTGGAGCGAACACAGATACGCAGTATTTT. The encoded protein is CASSGANTDTQYF.

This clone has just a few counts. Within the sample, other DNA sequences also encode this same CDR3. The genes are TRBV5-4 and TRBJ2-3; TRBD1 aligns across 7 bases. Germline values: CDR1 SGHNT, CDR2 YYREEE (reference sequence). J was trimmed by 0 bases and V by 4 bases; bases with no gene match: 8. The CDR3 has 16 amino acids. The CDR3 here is CASSGRDRASTDTQYF. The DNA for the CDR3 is TGTGCCAGCAGCGGCCGGGACAGAGCTAGCACAGATACGCAGTATTTT.

The CDR3 DNA is TGTGCCAGCAGTTACTCGATTAGCTGGCAAGAGACCCAGTACTTC. This sequence encodes CASSYSISWQETQYF. The chain combines TRBV6-5 with TRBJ2-5; D gene unclear. The V gene's germline CDR1 is MNHEY and CDR2 SVGAGI. This CDR3 comprises 15 residues. Trimming stripped 0 bases from V and 2 bases from J, with 10 bases between.

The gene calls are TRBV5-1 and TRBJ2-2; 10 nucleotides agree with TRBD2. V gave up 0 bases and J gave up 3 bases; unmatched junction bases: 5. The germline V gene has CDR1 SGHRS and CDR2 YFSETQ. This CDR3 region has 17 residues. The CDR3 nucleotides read TGCGCCAGCAGCTTGGGGCCTAGCGGGAGAGACACCGGGGAGCTGTTTTTT. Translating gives CASSLGPSGRDTGELFF.

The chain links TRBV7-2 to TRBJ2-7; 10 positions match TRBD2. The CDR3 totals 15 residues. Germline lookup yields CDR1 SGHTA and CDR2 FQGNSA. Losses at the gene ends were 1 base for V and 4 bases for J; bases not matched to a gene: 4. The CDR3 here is CASSLDRTSGYEQYF. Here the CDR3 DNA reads TGTGCCAGCAGCTTAGATCGGACTAGCGGTTACGAGCAGTACTTC. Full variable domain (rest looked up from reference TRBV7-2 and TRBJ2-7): GAGVSQSPSNKVTEKGKDVELRCDPISGHTALYWYRQSLGQGLEFLIYFQGNSAPDKSGLPSDRFSAERTGGSVSTLTIQRTQQEDSAVYLCASSLDRTSGYEQYFGPGTRLTVT.

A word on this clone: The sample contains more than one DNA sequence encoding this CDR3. The CDR3 loop reads CASSPRSGSYNEQFF. The CDR3 bases are TGTGCCAGCTCACCACGGAGCGGCTCCTACAATGAGCAGTTCTTC. The J gene is TRBJ2-1, the V gene TRBV18, with D maybe TRBD2 (5 bases). Trimming pared 1 base from V and 0 bases from J, leaving 7 bases between. Germline-derived CDR1 and CDR2 are KGHSH and LQKENI. This CDR3 is built from 15 residues. Complete variable domain (other parts from reference TRBV18 and TRBJ2-1): NAGVMQNPRHLVRRRGQEARLRCSPMKGHSHVYWYRQLPEEGLKFMVYLQKENIIDESGMPKERFSAEFPKEGPSILRIQQVVRGDSAAYFCASSPRSGSYNEQFFGPGTRLTVL.

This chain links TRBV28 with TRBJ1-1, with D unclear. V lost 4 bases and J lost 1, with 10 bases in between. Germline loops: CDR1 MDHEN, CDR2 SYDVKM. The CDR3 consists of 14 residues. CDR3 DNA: TGTGCCAGCAGTTCCCCAGGATGGAACACTGAAGCTTTCTTT. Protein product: CASSSPGWNTEAFF.

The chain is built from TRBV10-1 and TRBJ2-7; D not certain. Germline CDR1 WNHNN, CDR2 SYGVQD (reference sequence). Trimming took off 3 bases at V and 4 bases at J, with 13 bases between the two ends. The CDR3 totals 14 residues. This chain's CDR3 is CASSDRLPPYEQYF. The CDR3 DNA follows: TGCGCCAGCAGTGATCGCCTTCCACCATACGAGCAGTACTTC.

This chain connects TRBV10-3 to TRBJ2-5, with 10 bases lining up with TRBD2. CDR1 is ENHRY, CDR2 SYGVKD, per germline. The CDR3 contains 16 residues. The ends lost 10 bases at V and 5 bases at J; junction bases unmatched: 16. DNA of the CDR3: TGTGCCACCCAATCCGGGACTAGCGACGGTTGGGAGACCCAGTACTTC. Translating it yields CATQSGTSDGWETQYF.

The CDR3 DNA follows: TGTGCCAGCAGCCTGAGACTAGCGGACCTGAATGAGCAGTTCTTC. It specifies CASSLRLADLNEQFF. The chain combines TRBV5-4 with TRBJ2-1; 9 bases fit TRBD2. The CDR3 spans 15 residues. Germline V gene data show CDR1 as SGHNT and CDR2 as YYREEE (reference sequence). After removal of 4 bases from V and 7 bases from J, the junction contained 9 bases not matched to a gene.

The CDR3 nucleotides are TGTGCCAGCAGTTTGTCGGCGGGAGGGGTCACAGATACGCAGTATTTT. Its translation is CASSLSAGGVTDTQYF. The V call is TRBV28, the J call TRBJ2-3; 9 positions match TRBD2. The J segment lost 2 bases and the V segment lost 3 bases, leaving 6 bases of the junction unmatched. CDR1 MDHEN and CDR2 SYDVKM come from the germline V gene. CDR3 size: 16 residues.

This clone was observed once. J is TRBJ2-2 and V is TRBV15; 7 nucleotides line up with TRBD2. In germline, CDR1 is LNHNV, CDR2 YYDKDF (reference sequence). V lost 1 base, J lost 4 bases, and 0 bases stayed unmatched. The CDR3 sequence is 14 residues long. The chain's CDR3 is CATSRVAGTGELFF. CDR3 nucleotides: TGTGCCACCAGCAGAGTAGCGGGCACCGGGGAGCTGTTTTTT.

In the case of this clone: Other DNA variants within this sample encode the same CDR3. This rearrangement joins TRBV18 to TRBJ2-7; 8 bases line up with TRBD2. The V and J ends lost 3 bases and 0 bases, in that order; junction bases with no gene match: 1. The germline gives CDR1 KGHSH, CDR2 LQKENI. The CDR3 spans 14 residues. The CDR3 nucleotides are TGTGCCAGCTCACCCGGGACTAGCTCCTACGAGCAGTACTTC. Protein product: CASSPGTSSYEQYF.